This TCR beta chain was retrieved from a study of quantifying T cell responses using KT2 cells. The wider study: cDNA was made from DNase-treated RNA using alpha and beta constant primers.

KT2, a clone with a known TCR, was spiked into unfractionated PBMC. A range of KT2-to-PBMC ratios was made using fixed PBMC numbers. Findings and caveats of the study: Counts of KT2 alpha and beta sequences rose linearly with the number of KT2 cells added.

Germline V CDR1 and CDR2: SEHNR, FQNEAQ (reference sequence). The length of the CDR3 is 15 residues. The V end lost 2 bases, the J end lost 4 bases, and 11 bases lay between the germline ends. The cDNA 3' end received a ligated oligonucleotide with a UMI. The first PCR ran 4 to 5 cycles with an equimolar RC1.1 and RC1.2 beta primer mix. TCRdb reprocessed the UMI-ligation and nested PCR reads with MiXCR, giving one entry per CDR3 protein. In the table there are tens of thousands of distinct CDR3 sequences, roughly 8% of which are singletons. This clonotype was recorded at least ten times. What it recognizes is unknown.

Material for sequencing was PBMCs spiked with cells of the T cell clone KT2. The rearrangement joins TRBV7-9 to TRBJ2-2; D is unclear. This sequence was found in a human donor. The CDR3 bases are TGTGCCAGCAGCTTATTTCGCTCACGCACCGGGGAGCTGTTTTTT. Its protein is CASSLFRSRTGELFF.